The source of this TCR beta chain is a study of T cells in localized non-small cell lung cancer. Study results and caveats: Tumor showed lower T cell clonality than uninvolved adjacent lung, where it was highest. When the top 100 tumor clones were examined, a median approximately 59 of them also appeared in the adjacent lung, which was paired and uninvolved. Sequencing was limited to one tumor region, leaving the possibility of heterogeneity open. There was an association of higher blood T cell density with longer overall survival.

In the case of this clone: Antigen specificity is unknown.

The data were produced by immunoSEQ multiplex PCR, yet TCRdb's version contains in-frame clones alone and is incomplete. The sample holds about 20,000 clones, 85% to 90% seen once. The TCR sequence derives from a man aged 40 to 75 with stage II squamous cell lung carcinoma. This material consisted of PBMCs, taken before any cancer treatment.

The CDR3 DNA follows: TGTGCCTGGAGTGCGGGGACGGGCACTGAAGCTTTCTTT. Residues: CAWSAGTGTEAFF. The chain combines TRBV30 with TRBJ1-1, with D perhaps TRBD1 (5 bases). CDR3 length equals 13 residues. Germline CDR1 and CDR2: GTSNPN and SVGIG (reference sequence). V was pared by 1 base and J by 4 bases, with 10 bases between.